These 10 T cell receptor beta chains came from one sample sequenced in a study of blood T cell repertoires in COVID-19. TCRdb's copy holds only in-frame clones and misses some; the assay was immunoSEQ multiplex PCR. The sample shows roughly 100,000 clones, about four fifths of them seen only once. The sample taken for sequencing was peripheral blood. These receptors were collected from a man aged 55 to 70 with acute or convalescent COVID-19.

The gene calls are TRBV15 and TRBJ2-1; 8 bases match TRBD2. The CDR3 is 14 amino acids. Germline values: CDR1 LNHNV, CDR2 YYDKDF (reference sequence). V lost 6 bases and J lost 7; bases outside the gene matches: 8. Here the CDR3 reads CATRAGRAVNEQFF. The CDR3 nucleotides read TGTGCCACCAGGGCCGGGAGGGCCGTAAATGAGCAGTTCTTC.

V is TRBV7-9 and J is TRBJ2-3, with 9 bases fitting TRBD1. The CDR3 is made up of 14 amino acids. The V gene end was trimmed by 3 bases and the J gene end by 6 bases; junction bases not matched to a gene: 4. CDR1 SEHNR and CDR2 FQNEAQ come from the germline V gene (reference sequence). CDR3 residues: CASSLVTGGDTQYF. DNA of the CDR3: TGTGCCAGCAGCTTGGTGACAGGGGGGGATACGCAGTATTTT.

Here the CDR3 reads CASSPWTGRVNGYTF. The CDR3 DNA reads as TGCGCCAGCAGCCCATGGACAGGGCGAGTGAATGGCTACACCTTC. This chain joins TRBV5-1 and TRBJ1-2; TRBD1 aligns across 8 bases. Germline V gene sequence: CDR1 SGHRS, CDR2 YFSETQ. J gave up 6 bases and V 4 bases, and 11 bases lay outside the gene matches. The CDR3 totals 15 residues.

The chain joins TRBV27 to TRBJ2-1; TRBD1 agrees at 8 bases. The junction had 6 bases not matched to a gene; V was cut back by 3 bases and J by 5 bases. In germline, CDR1 is MNHEY, CDR2 SMNVEV (reference sequence). The CDR3 length is 15 residues. For the CDR3, the DNA is TGTGCCAGCAGTTTCCGACAGGGGATAAACAATGAGCAGTTCTTC. It encodes CASSFRQGINNEQFF.

The chain couples TRBV18 to TRBJ1-2; 8 nucleotides align to TRBD1. V dropped 3 bases and J dropped 4; count of bases not matched to a gene: 13. Germline V gives CDR1 KGHSH, CDR2 LQKENI. The CDR3 contains 17 residues. CDR3 amino acids: CASSPQTGDRRGYGYTF. DNA of the CDR3: TGTGCCAGCTCACCTCAAACCGGGGACAGGAGGGGCTATGGCTACACCTTC. Filled out from reference TRBV18 and TRBJ1-2, the complete variable domain reads NAGVMQNPRHLVRRRGQEARLRCSPMKGHSHVYWYRQLPEEGLKFMVYLQKENIIDESGMPKERFSAEFPKEGPSILRIQQVVRGDSAAYFCASSPQTGDRRGYGYTFGSGTRLTVV.

This chain joins TRBV14 and TRBJ2-3; TRBD2 agrees at 9 bases. Trimming cost V 4 bases and J 4 bases; bases outside gene matches: 15. The CDR3 has 18 residues. Germline V gene data show CDR1 as SGHDN and CDR2 as FVKESK. Written as DNA, the CDR3 is TGTGCCAGCAGCCCGAGAGTGCATAGCGGGAGCGGGGCAGATACGCAGTATTTT. This translates into CASSPRVHSGSGADTQYF.

The V gene is TRBV6-6, the J gene TRBJ2-7; D is unclear. Germline V gene data show CDR1 as MNHNY and CDR2 as SVGAGI (reference sequence). V gave up 6 bases and J gave up 5 bases, with 14 bases separating them. The CDR3 runs to 13 residues. This CDR3 reads CASRPNVHNEQYF. The CDR3 region has the DNA TGTGCCAGCAGACCCAACGTCCACAACGAGCAGTACTTC.

This clone has only one observation. The V gene is TRBV4-3, the J gene TRBJ1-3, with 11 positions matching TRBD1. V was pared by 2 bases and J by 15 bases, with 9 bases of the junction left unmatched. The CDR3 covers 14 residues. The germline V gene encodes CDR1 LGHNA and CDR2 YSLEER. CDR3 bases: TGCGCCAGCAGCCAATCGACCGGGACAGGGGGTCCATATTTT. Translated: CASSQSTGTGGPYF.

This clone occurred many times. The genes are TRBV20-1 and TRBJ2-1, with 10 positions matching TRBD2. This CDR3 is 15 amino acids long. CDR1 and CDR2 from the germline V gene are DFQATT and SNEGSKA (reference sequence). Trimming took 3 bases from V and 9 from J; bases not matched to a gene: 11. The CDR3 DNA reads as TGCAGTGCTAGTAGGCCGGCTAGCGGGGGAATTGAGCAGTTCTTC. Translating it yields CSASRPASGGIEQFF.

The chain employs TRBV2 and TRBJ2-1, with D possibly being TRBD2 (6 bases). V gave up 7 bases and J gave up 4 bases, with 17 bases separating them. Germline V gene data show CDR1 as SNHLY and CDR2 as FYNNEI. There are 15 residues in the CDR3. CDR3 sequence (DNA): TGTGCCAGCACCGGGGCGGGGTTGGGGTACAATGAGCAGTTCTTC. Protein sequence: CASTGAGLGYNEQFF.